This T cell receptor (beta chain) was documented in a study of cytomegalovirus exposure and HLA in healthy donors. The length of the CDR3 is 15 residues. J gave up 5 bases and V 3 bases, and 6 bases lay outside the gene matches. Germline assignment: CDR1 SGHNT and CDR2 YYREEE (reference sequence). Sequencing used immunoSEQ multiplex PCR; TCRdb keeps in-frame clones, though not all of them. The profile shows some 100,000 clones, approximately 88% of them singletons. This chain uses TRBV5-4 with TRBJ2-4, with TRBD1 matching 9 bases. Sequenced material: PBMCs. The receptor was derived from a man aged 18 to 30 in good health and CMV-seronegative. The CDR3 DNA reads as TGTGCCAGCAGCTCAGGCAGGGACAGGGAAAACATTCAGTACTTC. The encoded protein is CASSSGRDRENIQYF.